This passage covers 18 T cell receptor beta chains from one sample sequenced in a study of cytomegalovirus exposure and HLA in healthy donors (dated by TCRdb to 2016 to 2017). Receptor libraries were prepared by the immunoSEQ multiplex PCR assay. A mixture of 60 forward primers for TCR Vbeta segments and 13 reverse primers for TCR Jbeta segments was used in the multiplex PCR. Imported from immuneACCESS, the table was reduced by TCRdb to in-frame sequences with V and J called. These copies leave out some clones; in studies compared against another copy, an unresolved V gene accounts for under half, and the cause of the remainder is not known. Recorded for this sample are 200,000 to 250,000 clones; around 73% of them occurred a single time. About 2.7% of the sample is taken by the ten largest. The source material was PBMCs. These receptors originate from a young woman in good health and CMV-seronegative.

The chain couples TRBV2 to TRBJ1-2; 9 bases align to TRBD1. CDR3 length: 13 residues. V shed 4 bases and J 6 bases; nucleotides not matched to a gene: 3. Germline loops: CDR1 SNHLY, CDR2 FYNNEI. CDR3 nucleotides: TGTGCCAGCAGTGTAGGGACAGGGAATGGCTACACCTTC. The encoded protein is CASSVGTGNGYTF.

The chain combines TRBV30 with TRBJ2-5; 7 bases line up with TRBD1. The assigned J gene may be wrong: the sequence end matches TRBJ2-7 better. Per the germline V gene, CDR1 is GTSNPN and CDR2 is SVGIG (reference sequence). CDR3 length equals 13 residues. As DNA, the CDR3 is TGTGCCTGGAGAGACACGACAGGGAGCGAGCAGTACTTC. It codes for CAWRDTTGSEQYF.

V gene TRBV5-1 combines with J gene TRBJ2-6; unclear D gene. This CDR3 has 16 residues. Germline V lookup: CDR1 SGHRS, CDR2 YFSETQ. Trimming took off 0 bases at V and 0 bases at J, with 7 bases between the two ends. CDR3 nucleotides: TGCGCCAGCAGCTTGGCGAGCCGCTCTGGGGCCAACGTCCTGACTTTC. Translated, it gives CASSLASRSGANVLTF.

V usage is TRBV7-8 and J usage is TRBJ1-1; D might be TRBD1 (6 bases). The V gene lost 1 base and the J gene lost 1 base, with 13 bases spanning the gap. The CDR3 totals 16 residues. Germline assignment: CDR1 SGHVS and CDR2 FQNEAQ. The CDR3 loop reads CASSLGAGAKNTEAFF. CDR3 bases: TGTGCCAGCAGCTTAGGAGCGGGGGCTAAGAACACTGAAGCTTTCTTT.

This sequence joins TRBV18 and TRBJ1-1; the D is unclear. Germline assignment: CDR1 KGHSH and CDR2 LQKENI. The CDR3 covers 15 residues. V lost 2 bases and J lost 5, with 15 bases in between. The DNA for the CDR3 is TGTGCCAGCTCACCAGGGGTAGGGAGATATACTGAAGCTTTCTTT. Its translation is CASSPGVGRYTEAFF. The whole variable domain, remainder taken from reference TRBV18 and TRBJ1-1, is NAGVMQNPRHLVRRRGQEARLRCSPMKGHSHVYWYRQLPEEGLKFMVYLQKENIIDESGMPKERFSAEFPKEGPSILRIQQVVRGDSAAYFCASSPGVGRYTEAFFGQGTRLTVV.

About this clone itself: Other DNA variants within this sample encode the same CDR3. The V gene is TRBV18, the J gene TRBJ2-7; 10 bases fit TRBD1. V shed 3 bases and J 3 bases; nucleotides not matched to a gene: 2. The CDR3 length is 14 residues. From germline, CDR1 is KGHSH and CDR2 LQKENI. CDR3 in DNA: TGTGCCAGCTCACCCGGGACAGGGGTCTACGAGCAGTACTTC. Protein sequence: CASSPGTGVYEQYF.

This chain links TRBV7-3 with TRBJ1-1; D uncertain. The ends were cut back, 7 bases at V and 5 bases at J, with 14 bases in the middle. Germline V gene lookup returns CDR1 SGHTA and CDR2 FQGTGA. The CDR3 contains 13 residues. The CDR3 protein is CASTSSAGTEAFF. The DNA for the CDR3 is TGTGCCAGCACCTCTTCGGCGGGGACTGAAGCTTTCTTT.

The chain joins TRBV2 to TRBJ2-3, with 14 bases fitting TRBD2. CDR1 SNHLY and CDR2 FYNNEI come from the germline V gene. This CDR3 comprises 17 residues. The V and J ends lost 10 bases and 2 bases, in that order; junction bases with no gene match: 11. The CDR3, as DNA: TGTGCCAACGCCGGGACTAGCGGGGGCCATTACACAGATACGCAGTATTTT. It is translated as CANAGTSGGHYTDTQYF.

V usage is TRBV12-5 and J usage is TRBJ2-5; no definite D call. This CDR3 has 14 amino acids. Germline CDR1 LGHNT, CDR2 FRNRAP. V lost 4 bases and J lost 4, with 13 bases in between. The CDR3 protein is CASGSPYSGETQYF. DNA for the CDR3: TGTGCTAGTGGTTCCCCTTACTCGGGAGAGACCCAGTACTTC.

Details on this clone: The junction shows a germline mismatch at one end, possibly a read error. The V and J genes are TRBV30 and TRBJ2-5; D is uncertain. The CDR3 runs to 11 residues. The germline gives CDR1 GTSNPN, CDR2 SVGIG (reference sequence). CDR3 protein: CAWSEIAKMHF. In DNA form, the CDR3 reads TGTGCCTGGAGCGAAATAGCCAAAATGCACTTC.

The J gene is TRBJ2-1, the V gene TRBV19, with a possible D match to TRBD2 (5 bases). The V end was cut by 3 bases, the J end by 0 bases, with 18 bases between. Germline assignment: CDR1 LNHDA and CDR2 SQIVND (reference sequence). The CDR3 totals 18 residues. CDR3 coding DNA: TGTGCCAGTAGTATGTCCAGCGAGCGGTACAGCTCCTACAATGAGCAGTTCTTC. Protein product: CASSMSSERYSSYNEQFF.

V usage is TRBV4-1 and J usage is TRBJ2-3; D possibly corresponds to TRBD2 (7 bases). Germline V gives CDR1 MGHRA, CDR2 YSYEKL. CDR3 length: 17 residues. V was shortened by 2 bases and J by 5 bases, with 20 bases between the two germline ends. The CDR3 nucleotides are TGCGCCAGCAGCCAAACCCCTGTGGGAGCGGGACAAGATACGCAGTATTTT. Its translation is CASSQTPVGAGQDTQYF.

This clone was observed a handful of times. The sample carries other DNA sequences with the same CDR3. This sequence joins TRBV6-1 and TRBJ1-2; TRBD1 matches 8 bases. Per the germline V gene, CDR1 is MNHNS and CDR2 is SASEGT. V was clipped by 2 bases and J by 4 bases; unmatched bases: 6. There are 15 residues in the CDR3. CDR3 DNA: TGTGCCAGCAGTGAATCAGGGGGCGAGGGCTATGGCTACACCTTC. It yields the protein CASSESGGEGYGYTF.

This clone was seen a few times. The V gene is TRBV18, the J gene TRBJ2-3, with TRBD2 as a possible D gene (5 bases). Germline-derived CDR1 and CDR2 are KGHSH and LQKENI. V was clipped by 2 bases and J by 1 base, with 10 bases between them. The CDR3 sequence is 15 residues long. The CDR3 is CASSPSGLGTDTQYF. In nucleotides, the CDR3 is TGTGCCAGCTCACCAAGCGGACTCGGCACAGATACGCAGTATTTT. The variable domain in full, with the rest retrieved from reference TRBV18 and TRBJ2-3, is NAGVMQNPRHLVRRRGQEARLRCSPMKGHSHVYWYRQLPEEGLKFMVYLQKENIIDESGMPKERFSAEFPKEGPSILRIQQVVRGDSAAYFCASSPSGLGTDTQYFGPGTRLTVL.

J is TRBJ2-1 and V is TRBV4-2; 12 nucleotides agree with TRBD2. V dropped 2 bases and J dropped 10; count of bases not matched to a gene: 6. Germline values: CDR1 LGHNA, CDR2 YNFKEQ. The CDR3 runs to 15 residues. CDR3 sequence (DNA): TGTGCCAGCAGCCAACCGGGACTAGCGGGTTGGGAGCAGTTCTTC. This sequence encodes CASSQPGLAGWEQFF.

Comments on this clone: At one end the junction does not follow the germline gene, possibly because of a read error. This rearrangement joins TRBV7-9 to TRBJ2-7; TRBD1 is a possible D gene (6 bases). Germline CDR1 reads SEHNR; CDR2 reads FQNEAQ (reference sequence). This CDR3 region has 15 residues. CDR3 in amino acids: CSSSNPHRDTYEQYF. In nucleotides, the CDR3 is TGTTCCAGCAGCAATCCACACCGGGACACCTACGAGCAGTACTTC. Complete variable domain (other parts from reference TRBV7-9 and TRBJ2-7): DTGVSQNPRHKITKRGQNVTFRCDPISEHNRLYWYRQTLGQGPEFLTYFQNEAQLEKSRLLSDRFSAERPKGSFSTLEIQRTEQGDSAMYLCSSSNPHRDTYEQYFGPGTRLTVT.

The chain is built from TRBV4-1 and TRBJ1-1; TRBD1 is a possible D gene (6 bases). Trimming stripped 10 bases from V and 0 bases from J, with 18 bases between. Germline loops: CDR1 MGHRA, CDR2 YSYEKL. This CDR3 comprises 15 residues. The CDR3, as DNA: TGCGCCACTACGGACCCCGACAGGTTGAACACTGAAGCTTTCTTT. Translation: CATTDPDRLNTEAFF.

This chain joins TRBV19 and TRBJ2-5; possible D gene TRBD1, 5 bases. This CDR3 is 15 amino acids long. V lost 8 bases, J lost 3 bases, and 19 bases lay in between. Germline V gene sequence: CDR1 LNHDA, CDR2 SQIVND (reference sequence). The CDR3 DNA follows: TGTGCCAGTTCTCGGACCTACCTCAGGGAAGAGACCCAGTACTTC. The encoded protein is CASSRTYLREETQYF.